This passage covers 4 T cell receptor beta chains from one sample sequenced in a study of neurological immune-mediated disorders. TCRdb reanalysed the 5' RACE reads using MiXCR and keeps one entry per CDR3 protein. This table holds fewer than 35,000 distinct CDR3 sequences, 2.5% to 4% found once. The sample taken for sequencing was PBMCs. The receptors derive from a woman in her 30s with multiple sclerosis.

The sample holds a few counts of this clonotype. Sequence at one end of the junction differs from germline and may be a read error. V gene TRBV20-1 combines with J gene TRBJ1-5, with 8 bases aligning to TRBD1. Per germline, CDR1 DFQATT and CDR2 SNEGSKA (reference sequence). The length of the CDR3 is 15 residues. The CDR3 region is CSARPWTGRLQPQNF. DNA of the CDR3: TGCAGTGCTAGACCCTGGACAGGGAGACTTCAGCCCCAGAATTTT.

In its sample, this clonotype was seen many times. The CDR3 spells CASSSSLAVAYNEQFF. The CDR3 DNA is TGTGCCAGCAGCTCCTCCCTAGCAGTTGCCTACAATGAGCAGTTCTTC. The chain recombines TRBV7-2 with TRBJ2-1; D is possibly TRBD2 (5 bases). V gave up 4 bases and J gave up 2 bases, with 15 bases separating them. CDR3 length: 16 amino acids. Germline CDR1 SGHTA, CDR2 FQGNSA.

This clonotype was detected many times. The gene calls are TRBV9 and TRBJ2-4; D remains unclear. Per germline, CDR1 SGDLS and CDR2 YYNGEE. The CDR3 has 12 amino acids. V lost 8 bases, J lost 0 bases, and 6 bases lay in between. The CDR3 spells CASSLAKNIQYF. In DNA form, the CDR3 reads TGTGCCAGTAGTCTAGCCAAAAACATTCAGTACTTC.

V usage is TRBV5-5 and J usage is TRBJ2-1; 8 bases fit TRBD2. After removal of 2 bases from V and 4 bases from J, the junction contained 8 bases not matched to a gene. The CDR3 totals 16 residues. Germline lookup yields CDR1 SGHKS and CDR2 YYEKEE (reference sequence). As DNA, the CDR3 is TGTGCCAGCAGCTTCCTCACTAGCGGAATTTACAATGAGCAGTTCTTC. Translation gives CASSFLTSGIYNEQFF.